The 26 T cell receptor beta chains below all came from one sample that was sequenced in a study of metastatic and nonmetastatic thyroid tumors. TCRdb re-called the PCR reads with MiXCR. The sample holds almost 35,000 clones, 35% seen once. Treatment of any kind had been given to no patient before thyroid surgery. The sample comprised tumor tissue. All receptors come from a female donor with papillary thyroid cancer or a benign thyroid nodule (not recorded which). Some clones in this sample may be carry-over from other donors' samples.

A few counts support this clone. The V and J genes are TRBV19 and TRBJ2-2; no reliable D call. Trimming stripped 8 bases from V and 1 base from J, with 11 bases between. The germline V gene has CDR1 LNHDA and CDR2 SQIVND (reference sequence). The CDR3 totals 14 residues. The chain's CDR3 is CASSGTLNTGELFF. CDR3 sequence (DNA): TGTGCCAGTTCTGGAACCCTGAACACCGGGGAGCTGTTTTTT. Full variable domain (rest looked up from reference TRBV19 and TRBJ2-2): DGGITQSPKYLFRKEGQNVTLSCEQNLNHDAMYWYRQDPGQGLRLIYYSQIVNDFQKGDIAEGYSVSREKKESFPLTVTSAQKNPTAFYLCASSGTLNTGELFFGEGSRLTVL.

This chain joins TRBV5-1 and TRBJ1-2, with D hard to call. Trimming stripped 0 bases from V and 0 bases from J, with 6 bases between. Germline V CDR1 and CDR2: SGHRS, YFSETQ. The CDR3 runs 14 residues. The CDR3 region is CASSLVSANYGYTF. The DNA of the CDR3 is TGCGCCAGCAGCTTGGTTTCGGCTAACTATGGCTACACCTTC.

This sequence joins TRBV24-1 and TRBJ2-3, with unresolved D. Trimming shortened V by 3 bases and J by 2 bases, and 5 bases separated the two germline ends. Germline values: CDR1 KGHDR, CDR2 SFDVKD. The CDR3 loop spans 13 amino acids. DNA for the CDR3: TGTGCCACCAGTGATGGCCCCACAGATACGCAGTATTTT. Translated, it gives CATSDGPTDTQYF.

The chain employs TRBV19 and TRBJ2-2, with a possible D match to TRBD2 (5 bases). The germline CDR1 and CDR2 sequences are LNHDA and SQIVND (reference sequence). Between the trimmed V and J ends, which lost 6 bases and 6 bases, there was a span of 14 bases. The CDR3 consists of 14 residues. CDR3 amino acids: CASRASPAAGELFF. The CDR3 DNA is TGTGCCAGTAGGGCTAGCCCAGCAGCCGGGGAGCTGTTTTTT.

The chain joins TRBV6-1 to TRBJ1-1; D is possibly TRBD1 (6 bases). V lost 6 bases and J 7 bases, leaving 15 bases between the germline ends. This CDR3 spans 13 amino acids. Germline V gene sequence: CDR1 MNHNS, CDR2 SASEGT. The CDR3 bases are TGTGCCAGCAGCCAGAGGGGGGCGGGTGAAGCTTTCTTT. Translated, it gives CASSQRGAGEAFF.

The V and J genes are TRBV5-1 and TRBJ2-2, with D possibly matching TRBD2 (5 bases). The V end was cut by 4 bases, the J end by 1 base, with 11 bases between. Germline CDR1 SGHRS, CDR2 YFSETQ. CDR3 length equals 15 residues. CDR3 nucleotide sequence: TGCGCCAGCAGCGTATGGACTGAGAACACCGGGGAGCTGTTTTTT. Translating gives CASSVWTENTGELFF.

This clone was counted between two and nine times. The chain couples TRBV7-6 to TRBJ2-7; tentatively, D is TRBD2 (5 bases). CDR1 and CDR2 (germline): SGHVS, FNYEAQ. V lost 8 bases, J lost 2 bases, and 10 bases lay in between. The CDR3 sequence is 12 residues long. The CDR3 nucleotides are TGTGCCAGCGGGAGTGCCCCCTACGAGCAGTACTTC. This sequence encodes CASGSAPYEQYF.

The chain carries TRBV4-3 and TRBJ1-6, with unresolved D. The V gene lost 0 bases and the J gene lost 0 bases, with 9 bases spanning the gap. The CDR3 sequence is 17 residues long. Germline-derived CDR1 and CDR2 are LGHNA and YSLEER. The chain's CDR3 is CASSQDIGSSYNSPLHF. CDR3 coding DNA: TGCGCCAGCAGCCAAGATATAGGGAGCTCCTATAATTCACCCCTCCACTTT.

The chain recombines TRBV7-3 with TRBJ2-7, with D maybe TRBD1 (6 bases). Germline V gene lookup returns CDR1 SGHTA and CDR2 FQGTGA. The CDR3 has 16 residues. Trimming took 2 bases from V and 5 from J, leaving 19 bases between them. The CDR3 DNA reads TGTGCCAGCAGCTTATTCAGGGGCGCGGGTAGGGACGAGCAGTACTTC. Its translation is CASSLFRGAGRDEQYF.

The chain uses TRBV4-2 and TRBJ2-6, with no clear D. Per germline, CDR1 LGHNA and CDR2 YNFKEQ. This CDR3 contains 18 residues. V was shortened by 0 bases and J by 0 bases, with 12 bases between the two germline ends. Written as DNA, the CDR3 is TGTGCCAGCAGCCAAGAACTCCTGTGGAACTCTGGGGCCAACGTCCTGACTTTC. It yields the protein CASSQELLWNSGANVLTF.

In DNA, the CDR3 is TGTGCCAGCAGTGAAGGCGGGAGCACCGGGGAGCTGTTTTTT. This gives the protein CASSEGGSTGELFF. V is TRBV6-4 and J is TRBJ2-2; 7 nucleotides agree with TRBD2. J was trimmed by 4 bases and V by 3 bases; bases with no gene match: 2. CDR3 length: 14 residues. Germline V gene lookup returns CDR1 MRHNA and CDR2 SNTAGT.

This clone has only a few counts. This could be a read error, since a much larger clone is one nucleotide away. The chain recombines TRBV27 with TRBJ1-1; D gene uncertain. Trimming shortened V by 7 bases and J by 4 bases, and 13 bases separated the two germline ends. This CDR3 contains 13 residues. Germline V gene data show CDR1 as MNHEY and CDR2 as SMNVEV (reference sequence). CDR3 nucleotides: TGTGCCAGCAATTTCAGCAGGTCCACTGAAGCTTTCTTT. The encoded protein is CASNFSRSTEAFF.

This clone was counted between two and nine times. The chain has TRBV6-1 and TRBJ2-2; D perhaps matches TRBD1 (6 bases). V was cut by 1 base and J by 8 bases, with 11 bases left in between. Germline V CDR1 and CDR2: MNHNS, SASEGT. CDR3 length: 14 amino acids. The CDR3 region is CASSEEWGPGELFF. DNA of the CDR3: TGTGCCAGCAGTGAAGAATGGGGGCCGGGGGAGCTGTTTTTT.

The gene calls are TRBV15 and TRBJ1-1; D might be TRBD1 (5 bases). V was shortened by 5 bases and J by 1 base, with 11 bases between the two germline ends. Germline V gene data show CDR1 as LNHNV and CDR2 as YYDKDF (reference sequence). CDR3 length: 14 residues. CDR3 sequence reads: CATSPGGTNTEAFF. For the CDR3, the DNA is TGTGCCACCAGCCCGGGGGGGACGAACACTGAAGCTTTCTTT.

The chain has TRBV20-1 and TRBJ1-5; TRBD1 aligns across 8 bases. J was trimmed by 5 bases and V by 3 bases; bases with no gene match: 3. CDR1 and CDR2 from the germline V gene are DFQATT and SNEGSKA (reference sequence). The CDR3 is made up of 13 amino acids. The DNA for the CDR3 is TGCAGTGCTAGGGACAGGGAATATCAGCCCCAGCATTTT. Protein sequence: CSARDREYQPQHF.

Concerning this clone: This may come from a read error, since a much larger clone is one base off. This chain uses TRBV28 with TRBJ2-7; D gene ambiguous. Germline CDR1 reads MDHEN; CDR2 reads SYDVKM. The V gene lost 6 bases and the J gene lost 0 bases, with 9 bases spanning the gap. The length of the CDR3 is 13 residues. The CDR3, as DNA: TGTGCCAGCAGAGAGGTTTTCTCCTACGAGCAGTACTTC. It encodes CASREVFSYEQYF. The whole variable domain, filled in from reference TRBV28 and TRBJ2-7, reads DVKVTQSSRYLVKRTGEKVFLECVQDMDHENMFWYRQDPGLGLRLIYFSYDVKMKEKGDIPEGYSVSREKKERFSLILESASTNQTSMYLCASREVFSYEQYFGPGTRLTVT.

As for this clone: Germline is not matched at one junction end, which may reflect a read error. The rearrangement links TRBV20-1 to TRBJ1-2, with 8 bases identical to TRBD1. Germline CDR1 reads DFQATT; CDR2 reads SNEGSKA (reference sequence). The CDR3 spans 16 residues. CDR3: CSASPGTGGQYYGCTF. In DNA form, the CDR3 reads TGCAGTGCTAGTCCCGGGACAGGAGGCCAATACTATGGCTGCACCTTC.

This clone was counted once. The chain employs TRBV9 and TRBJ1-2; D remains ambiguous. Germline CDR1 reads SGDLS; CDR2 reads YYNGEE. V lost 0 bases and J 5 bases, leaving 8 bases between the germline ends. The CDR3 is 13 amino acids. The CDR3 reads CASSVGSDYGYTF. CDR3 DNA sequence: TGTGCCAGCAGCGTAGGGTCAGATTATGGCTACACCTTC.

The V and J genes are TRBV16 and TRBJ2-3, with D possibly matching TRBD1 (6 bases). This CDR3 has 16 amino acids. V was pared by 5 bases and J by 0 bases, with 15 bases between. Germline values: CDR1 KGHSY, CDR2 FQNENV. CDR3 amino acids: CASSSTGPGSTDTQYF. The DNA for the CDR3 is TGTGCCAGCAGCTCAACAGGGCCGGGGAGCACAGATACGCAGTATTTT.

This clone turned up a few times. The chain combines TRBV2 with TRBJ1-6, with a tentative D call TRBD1 (6 bases). V was pared by 4 bases and J by 5 bases, with 9 bases between. Looked up from germline, CDR1 is SNHLY and CDR2 is FYNNEI. This CDR3 is built from 14 residues. The CDR3 is CASSGGHNNSPLHF. The CDR3 DNA is TGTGCCAGCAGTGGGGGACACAATAATTCACCCCTCCACTTT. The full variable domain, rest sourced from reference TRBV2 and TRBJ1-6, is EPEVTQTPSHQVTQMGQEVILRCVPISNHLYFYWYRQILGQKVEFLVSFYNNEISEKSEIFDDQFSVERPDGSNFTLKIRSTKLEDSAMYFCASSGGHNNSPLHFGNGTRLTVT.

V is TRBV2 and J is TRBJ2-4; TRBD1 agrees at 7 bases. CDR3 length: 14 amino acids. Germline V lookup: CDR1 SNHLY, CDR2 FYNNEI. V gave up 6 bases and J gave up 5 bases; unmatched junction bases: 7. The CDR3 is CASRRTGAENIQYF. The CDR3 DNA follows: TGTGCCAGCAGAAGAACAGGGGCGGAAAACATTCAGTACTTC.

This chain uses TRBV7-2 with TRBJ2-1; D possibly corresponds to TRBD2 (6 bases). CDR3 length: 15 residues. Germline lookup yields CDR1 SGHTA and CDR2 FQGNSA. V dropped 0 bases and J dropped 5 bases, with 11 bases sitting between them. The DNA for the CDR3 is TGTGCCAGCAGCTTAGCGGGGGGTCTCCACAATGAGCAGTTCTTC. Protein sequence: CASSLAGGLHNEQFF.

The chain couples TRBV5-1 to TRBJ2-2, with D possibly matching TRBD1 (5 bases). V gave up 3 bases and J gave up 0 bases, with 6 bases separating them. This CDR3 is 14 amino acids long. Germline CDR1 SGHRS, CDR2 YFSETQ. DNA for the CDR3: TGCGCCAGCAGCTCGGACACGAACACCGGGGAGCTGTTTTTT. It yields the protein CASSSDTNTGELFF.

The CDR3 nucleotides are TGCAGTGCTGGTACTCTAGCGGGAGCTTACAATGAGCAGTTCTTC. Translated, it gives CSAGTLAGAYNEQFF. The rearrangement joins TRBV20-1 to TRBJ2-1; 10 bases agree with TRBD2. This CDR3 region has 15 residues. V lost 5 bases, J lost 4 bases, and 8 bases stayed unmatched. From germline, CDR1 is DFQATT and CDR2 SNEGSKA (reference sequence).

Only a few counts were recorded for this clone. The V and J genes are TRBV6-1 and TRBJ2-1; TRBD1 might be the D (5 bases). The CDR3 totals 12 residues. Trimming removed 7 bases at V and 9 bases at J, with 13 bases between. CDR1 and CDR2 (germline): MNHNS, SASEGT. CDR3 bases: TGTGCCAGCAACTTAAATCAGGGTGAGCAGTTCTTC. Protein sequence: CASNLNQGEQFF.

Comment on this clone: One end of the junction varies from germline; a read error may be responsible. This chain links TRBV11-3 with TRBJ2-2, with 10 positions matching TRBD1. Looked up from germline, CDR1 is SGHNT and CDR2 is YENEEA. The CDR3 runs 15 residues. The CDR3, as DNA: TGTGCCAGCAGCCCGGGACAGGGGTTCATCGGGGAGCTGTTTTTC. It encodes CASSPGQGFIGELFF. The variable domain in full, with the rest retrieved from reference TRBV11-3 and TRBJ2-2, is EAGVVQSPRYKIIEKKQPVAFWCNPISGHNTLYWYLQNLGQGPELLIRYENEEAVDDSQLPKDRFSAERLKGVDSTLKIQPAELGDSAVYLCASSPGQGFIGELFFGEGSRLTVL.